The T cell receptor (beta chain) under discussion was sequenced for a study of T cell responses to AZD1222 COVID-19 vaccine. Study-level background: Second-dose intervals of approximately 4 or approximately 12 weeks were pooled. Whole-study results and caveats: A reported finding is that nearly half of spike-specific TCRs target unmutated variant regions.

Note on this clone: Antigen unknown.

The CDR3 totals 15 residues. Germline CDR1 and CDR2: MNHEY and SMNVEV (reference sequence). V shed 0 bases and J shed 7 bases, with 10 bases lying between them. Repertoires were generated with immunoSEQ multiplex PCR, while TCRdb's copy carries only in-frame clones and drops some. This table has about 85,000 clones, 70% to 90% appearing once. V and J are TRBV27 and TRBJ1-6, with D possibly TRBD1 on 6 matching bases. Here the sequenced sample was peripheral blood, taken on day 0 of AZD1222 vaccination. This TCR came from an adult in good health. CDR3: CASSLSGTLNSPLHF. The CDR3 DNA sequence: TGTGCCAGCAGTTTATCCGGGACACTAAATTCACCCCTCCACTTT.